This entry lists 22 T cell receptor beta chains sequenced from one sample in a study of T cells after yellow fever vaccination. Using its own MiXCR run on the 5' RACE reads, TCRdb lists one record per CDR3 protein. The sample has roughly 160,000 distinct CDR3 sequences; 6% to 7.5% are singletons. The sample here was CD4+ T cells sorted from PBMCs, taken more than 4 days after the first yellow fever vaccination. These receptors were taken from a man younger than 30 who received the YFV17D yellow fever vaccine.

This clonotype was counted between two and nine times. The V call is TRBV12-3 or TRBV12-4, the J call TRBJ1-6; D remains ambiguous. Trimming cost V 8 bases and J 5 bases, with 13 bases left between them. This CDR3 region has 14 residues. For the CDR3, the DNA is TGTGCCAGCCGGCCCTTGGGGAATAATTCACCCCTCCACTTT. This translates into CASRPLGNNSPLHF.

This chain connects TRBV7-8 to TRBJ1-6; D might be TRBD1 (5 bases). The germline gives CDR1 SGHVS, CDR2 FQNEAQ. CDR3 length: 15 amino acids. V lost 5 bases to trimming and J lost 7 bases, with 15 bases between them. The CDR3 loop reads CASSPMGGRNSPLHF. The CDR3, as DNA: TGTGCCAGCAGCCCGATGGGGGGAAGGAATTCACCCCTCCACTTT.

This clonotype was detected only a few times. J is TRBJ1-2 and V is TRBV19, with TRBD1 matching 7 bases. The CDR3 is 15 amino acids. Unmatched junction bases numbered 12, after V lost 3 bases and J lost 8 bases. CDR1 is LNHDA and CDR2 is SQIVND in the germline V gene (reference sequence). The CDR3 coding sequence is TGTGCCAGTAGTATCCAACTTCAGACAGGGCGCGGCTACACCTTC. Protein sequence: CASSIQLQTGRGYTF. The full variable domain, with the rest looked up from reference TRBV19 and TRBJ1-2, is DGGITQSPKYLFRKEGQNVTLSCEQNLNHDAMYWYRQDPGQGLRLIYYSQIVNDFQKGDIAEGYSVSREKKESFPLTVTSAQKNPTAFYLCASSIQLQTGRGYTFGSGTRLTVV.

This clonotype was counted at least ten times. The chain combines TRBV11-1 with TRBJ2-2, with TRBD2 matching over 8 bases. The CDR3 sequence is 15 residues long. Trimming at V came to 4 bases and at J to 5 bases, leaving 6 bases not matched to a gene. Germline V CDR1 and CDR2: SGHAT, FQDESV (reference sequence). CDR3 nucleotide sequence: TGTGCCAGCAGCTCAGTTAGCGGGGATACCGGGGAGCTGTTTTTT. It codes for CASSSVSGDTGELFF. The full variable domain, completed using reference TRBV11-1 and TRBJ2-2, is EAEVAQSPRYKITEKSQAVAFWCDPISGHATLYWYRQILGQGPELLVQFQDESVVDDSQLPKDRFSAERLKGVDSTLKIQPAELGDSAMYLCASSSVSGDTGELFFGEGSRLTVL.

There are a few counts of this clonotype. This chain links TRBV5-1 with TRBJ2-5; no firm D call. The V and J ends lost 2 bases and 5 bases respectively, with 7 bases between them. Germline V CDR1 and CDR2: SGHRS, YFSETQ. The CDR3 loop spans 12 amino acids. DNA of the CDR3: TGCGCCAGCAGCTTCGGCGTGGAGACCCAGTACTTC. Amino acid sequence: CASSFGVETQYF.

With regard to this clonotype: One junction end disagrees with the germline gene, perhaps due to a read error. The chain has TRBV5-1 and TRBJ2-2; 11 bases align to TRBD2. This CDR3 contains 18 residues. CDR1 is SGHRS, CDR2 YFSETQ, per germline. CDR3 loop: CDSSLELAGAANTGELFF. The CDR3 DNA reads TGCGACAGCAGCTTGGAACTAGCGGGGGCCGCGAACACCGGGGAGCTGTTTTTT. Using reference TRBV5-1 and TRBJ2-2 for the parts outside the CDR3, the full variable domain is KAGVTQTPRYLIKTRGQQVTLSCSPISGHRSVSWYQQTPGQGLQFLFEYFSETQRNKGNFPGRFSGRQFSNSRSEMNVSTLELGDSALYLCDSSLELAGAANTGELFFGEGSRLTVL.

For this clonotype: This could be a read error, since a much larger clone is one nucleotide away. The chain carries TRBV20-1 and TRBJ2-1; D may be TRBD1 (5 bases). Germline V gives CDR1 DFQATT, CDR2 SNEGSKA (reference sequence). V was cut by 2 bases and J by 4 bases, with 18 bases left in between. The CDR3 runs 16 residues. The CDR3 loop is CSARRSFRAGYNEQFF. The CDR3 nucleotides read TGCAGTGCTAGAAGATCTTTCAGGGCAGGATACAATGAGCAGTTCTTC.

This clonotype has ten or more counts. The chain recombines TRBV3-1 with TRBJ2-5; TRBD2 matches at 9 bases. V shed 6 bases and J 11 bases; nucleotides not matched to a gene: 7. From germline, CDR1 is LGHDT and CDR2 YNNKEL (reference sequence). The CDR3 extends over 12 amino acids. The CDR3 DNA sequence: TGTGCCAGCAGATTGAGCGGGGGGCCTCAGTACTTC. Amino acid sequence: CASRLSGGPQYF.

This clonotype was found a few times. The chain joins TRBV24-1 to TRBJ2-3; possible D gene TRBD2, 6 bases. Trimming removed 8 bases from V and 2 bases from J, with 10 bases in between. CDR3 length: 13 residues. Germline V gives CDR1 KGHDR, CDR2 SFDVKD. CDR3 DNA: TGTGCCACCAATGGGGGGTTCACAGATACGCAGTATTTT. This translates into CATNGGFTDTQYF.

This clonotype was detected many times. The V gene is TRBV14, the J gene TRBJ2-5; D gene uncertain. Germline CDR1 reads SGHDN; CDR2 reads FVKESK. The CDR3 length is 12 residues. Trimming took off 2 bases at V and 5 bases at J, with 6 bases between the two ends. CDR3 sequence (DNA): TGTGCCAGCAGCCAAAATAGGGAGACCCAGTACTTC. Its protein is CASSQNRETQYF. Complete variable domain (other parts from reference TRBV14 and TRBJ2-5): EAGVTQFPSHSVIEKGQTVTLRCDPISGHDNLYWYRRVMGKEIKFLLHFVKESKQDESGMPNNRFLAERTGGTYSTLKVQPAELEDSGVYFCASSQNRETQYFGPGTRLLVL.

This clonotype was observed at least ten times. The J gene is TRBJ2-1, the V gene TRBV7-8; 9 bases are a match to TRBD1. The V segment lost 2 bases and the J segment 6 bases; nucleotides outside the gene matches: 5. Germline CDR1 and CDR2: SGHVS and FQNEAQ. The CDR3 sequence is 15 residues long. For the CDR3, the DNA is TGTGCCAGCAGCTTACACAGGGGGCCGACCAATGAGCAGTTCTTC. This sequence encodes CASSLHRGPTNEQFF. Combining the CDR3 with reference TRBV7-8 and TRBJ2-1 gives the whole variable domain GAGVSQSPRYKVAKRGQDVALRCDPISGHVSLFWYQQALGQGPEFLTYFQNEAQLDKSGLPSDRFFAERPEGSVSTLKIQRTQQEDSAVYLCASSLHRGPTNEQFFGPGTRLTVL.

The genes are TRBV18 and TRBJ1-1; tentative D call: TRBD1 (5 bases). Germline CDR1 is KGHSH and CDR2 is LQKENI. This CDR3 is 18 amino acids long. Trimming pared 3 bases from V and 0 bases from J, leaving 20 bases between. The CDR3 DNA reads as TGTGCCAGCTCACCCCGCAGGGCGGGCGGCTTAATGAACACTGAAGCTTTCTTT. This sequence encodes CASSPRRAGGLMNTEAFF.

This clonotype was seen at least ten times. The chain joins TRBV4-1 to TRBJ2-5; D is uncertain. V was trimmed by 4 bases and J by 2 bases, leaving 8 bases between them. Germline CDR1 reads MGHRA; CDR2 reads YSYEKL. There are 13 residues in the CDR3. CDR3 DNA sequence: TGCGCCAGCAGCCGTGCCCTTCAAGAGACCCAGTACTTC. This gives the protein CASSRALQETQYF.

The chain recombines TRBV6-2 or TRBV6-3 with TRBJ1-6, with 8 bases fitting TRBD1. The CDR3 is made up of 14 amino acids. The ends lost 6 bases at V and 9 bases at J; junction bases unmatched: 7. Germline V gives CDR1 MNHEY, CDR2 SVGEGT. This CDR3 is CASRRRTGSSPLHF. The DNA of the CDR3 is TGTGCCAGCAGGCGGAGGACAGGGAGTTCACCCCTCCACTTT.

In this sample, this clonotype turned up many times. The chain couples TRBV28 to TRBJ2-7; TRBD1 aligns across 8 bases. Germline values: CDR1 MDHEN, CDR2 SYDVKM. V lost 2 bases and J lost 0; bases outside the gene matches: 12. The CDR3 spans 18 residues. The CDR3 DNA sequence: TGTGCCAGCAGTTTAAGTTCCCCCTCGACAGGGGACTCCTACGAGCAGTACGTC. This codes for CASSLSSPSTGDSYEQYV.

Note on this clonotype: This CDR3 fails to terminate in the conserved phenylalanine or tryptophan, so it likely reflects a read error. The DNA is left out, because the CDR3 cannot be placed on it with certainty; the CDR3 is given as TCRdb lists it. This chain links TRBV6-5 with TRBJ1-2; TRBD1 was called by the table and not checked on the DNA. Per germline, CDR1 MNHEY and CDR2 SVGAGI. Termini included, the CDR3 measures 11 amino acids. The CDR3 sequence: CASSDGTARRL.

This clonotype has just a few counts. The CDR3 here is CASSREGQGVEYV. The CDR3 nucleotides read TGTGCCAGCAGCAGAGAGGGACAGGGCGTCGAGTACGTC. This rearrangement joins TRBV5-8 to TRBJ2-7, with 9 nucleotides matching TRBD1. CDR1 SGHTS and CDR2 YDEGEE come from the germline V gene. The V gene end was trimmed by 4 bases and the J gene end by 11 bases; junction bases not matched to a gene: 10. There are 13 residues in the CDR3.

The rearrangement links TRBV7-2 to TRBJ2-5, with a weak D call TRBD2 (5 bases). The germline V and J ends were trimmed by 1 base and 7 bases, with 10 bases remaining between them. The CDR3 has 13 residues. Germline values: CDR1 SGHTA, CDR2 FQGNSA. The CDR3 spells CASSLGGRGTQYF. CDR3 coding DNA: TGTGCCAGCAGCTTAGGTGGCCGGGGGACCCAGTACTTC.

This clonotype was counted between two and nine times. The rearrangement uses TRBV10-3 and TRBJ2-1; TRBD2 aligns across 7 bases. The CDR3 is 16 residues long. The germline CDR1 and CDR2 sequences are ENHRY and SYGVKD. V trimming: 4 bases; J trimming: 5 bases; junction bases outside the gene matches: 11. The CDR3 protein is CAISGGGSGVHNEQFF. The CDR3 bases are TGTGCCATCAGTGGGGGAGGCAGCGGGGTACACAATGAGCAGTTCTTC.

This clonotype was counted many times. The genes are TRBV7-6 and TRBJ2-7, with D possibly matching TRBD2 (6 bases). The CDR3 has 14 amino acids. V was shortened by 5 bases and J by 7 bases, with 18 bases between the two germline ends. Germline lookup yields CDR1 SGHVS and CDR2 FNYEAQ. Written as DNA, the CDR3 is TGTGCCAGCAGCCCGGACACGGGAGTGTGGGAGCAGTACTTC. Translated: CASSPDTGVWEQYF.

This clonotype was recorded many times. This chain connects TRBV7-9 to TRBJ2-5, with D perhaps TRBD1 (5 bases). Germline CDR1 reads SEHNR; CDR2 reads FQNEAQ (reference sequence). The CDR3 extends over 14 amino acids. V was clipped by 11 bases and J by 2 bases, with 18 bases between them. DNA for the CDR3: TGTGCCGTAGGACGGCAGGGCCCTCAAGAGACCCAGTACTTC. Amino acids: CAVGRQGPQETQYF.

In this sample, this clonotype turned up a few times. The gene calls are TRBV12-3 or TRBV12-4 and TRBJ1-5; maybe TRBD1 (5 bases). The length of the CDR3 is 14 residues. V was clipped by 8 bases and J by 3 bases, with 14 bases between them. The DNA of the CDR3 is TGTGCCAGCCGACCGGGACTAAACAATCAGCCCCAGCATTTT. The encoded protein is CASRPGLNNQPQHF.